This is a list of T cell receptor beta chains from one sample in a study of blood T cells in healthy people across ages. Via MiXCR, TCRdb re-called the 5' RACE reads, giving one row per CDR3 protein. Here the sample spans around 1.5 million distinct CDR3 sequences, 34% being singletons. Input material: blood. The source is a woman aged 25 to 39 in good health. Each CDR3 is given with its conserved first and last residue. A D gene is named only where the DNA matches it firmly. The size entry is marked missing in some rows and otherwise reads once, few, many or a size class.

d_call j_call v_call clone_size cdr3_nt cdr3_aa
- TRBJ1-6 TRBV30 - TGTGCCTGGAGTGCGGGGGTAGGGGACTCACCCCTCCACTTT CAWSAGVGDSPLHF
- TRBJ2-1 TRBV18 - TGTGCCAGCTCAATCCCTATGTCCAATGAGCAGTTCTTC CASSIPMSNEQFF
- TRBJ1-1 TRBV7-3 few TGTGCCAGCAGCAACTCTGGGGGCCCCTTTAGTGAAGCTTTCTTT CASSNSGGPFSEAFF
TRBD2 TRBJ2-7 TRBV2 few TGTGCCAGCAGTGGGAGGACTAGCGGTCTCGGGTACGAGCAGTACTTC CASSGRTSGLGYEQYF
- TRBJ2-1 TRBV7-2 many TGTGCCAGCAGCTTAGTCAGACCTTACAATGAGCAGTTCTTC CASSLVRPYNEQFF
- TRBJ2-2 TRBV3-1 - TGTGCCAGCAGCCCTAGGACACGCGACACCGGGGAGCTGTTTTTT CASSPRTRDTGELFF
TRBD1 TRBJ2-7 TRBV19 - TGTGCCAGTAGCCCTGTGGGACAGGGTGTCTACGAGCAGTACTTC CASSPVGQGVYEQYF
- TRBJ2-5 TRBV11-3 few TGTGCCAGCAGCTTGATGGCCGGGGAGACCCAGTACTTC CASSLMAGETQYF
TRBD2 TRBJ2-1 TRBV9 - TGTGCCAGCAGCGTAGAGCGGGGCTCCTACAATGAGCAGTTCTTC CASSVERGSYNEQFF
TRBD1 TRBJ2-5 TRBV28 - TGTGCCAGCAGCCCTTCGACAGGGGTCGTTCAAGAGACCCAGTACTTC CASSPSTGVVQETQYF
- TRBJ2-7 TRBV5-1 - TGCGCCAGCAGCCCAGGGACTCTGGTGCTATCCTACGAGCAGTACTTC CASSPGTLVLSYEQYF
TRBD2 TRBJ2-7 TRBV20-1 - TGCAGTGCTTCCGGGACTAGCGTTTGCTACGAGCAGTACTTC CSASGTSVCYEQYF
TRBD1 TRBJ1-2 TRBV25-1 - TGTGCCAGCACCGAATCAGGGGGTAGAGGCTACACCTTC CASTESGGRGYTF
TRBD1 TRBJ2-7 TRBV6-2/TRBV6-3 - TGTGCCAGCATTCAACCAGGGGACAGATCCACCTACGTGCAGTACTTC CASIQPGDRSTYVQYF
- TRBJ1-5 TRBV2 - TGTGCCAGCAGTAAAGGGGCCGATGACAATCAGCCCCAGCATTTT CASSKGADDNQPQHF
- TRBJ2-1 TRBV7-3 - TGTGCCAGCAGCCAACACAGGGAAGAGGAGACCCTAAGCTCCTACAATGAGCAGTTCTTC CASSQHREEETLSSYNEQFF
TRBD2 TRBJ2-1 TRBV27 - TGTGCCAGCACCTTAGGGCCGCGACTAGCGGGGCCCAGCTCCTACAATGAGCAGTTCTTC CASTLGPRLAGPSSYNEQFF
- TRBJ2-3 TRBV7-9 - TGTGCCAGCAGCTTATTTCGAAAGGGATTGATGGCAGATACGCAGTATTTT CASSLFRKGLMADTQYF
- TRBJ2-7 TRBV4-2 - TGTGCCAGCAGCCAAGCCACAGGGTGGGACGAGCAGTACTTC CASSQATGWDEQYF
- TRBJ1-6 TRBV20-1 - TGCAGTGCTAGAGATCCCCAGAACGGGGATTCACCCCTCCACTTT CSARDPQNGDSPLHF
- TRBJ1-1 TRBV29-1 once TGCAAGGCCAGGCAGGGGATGAACACTGAAGCTTTCTTT CKARQGMNTEAFF
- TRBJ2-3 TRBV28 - TGTGCCAGCAGTTTTTTCTATGACACAGATACGCAGTATTTT CASSFFYDTDTQYF
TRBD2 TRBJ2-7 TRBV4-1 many TGCGCCAGCAGTCCTATTGCTAGCGGGAGTTACGAGCAGTACTTC CASSPIASGSYEQYF
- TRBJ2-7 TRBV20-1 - TGCAGTGCACTTAGCTACGAGCAGTACTTC CSALSYEQYF
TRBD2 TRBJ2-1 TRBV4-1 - TGCGCCAGCAGCCAAGCCCTTCCTCGGGGGGGCTCCTACAATGAGCAGTGCTTC CASSQALPRGGSYNEQCF
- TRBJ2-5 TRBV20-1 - TGCAGTGCTAGAGATCGGAAAATTGAGACCCAGTACTTC CSARDRKIETQYF
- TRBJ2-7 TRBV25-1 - TGTGCCAGCATCAGGGGGGGCGCCTACGAGCAGTACTTC CASIRGGAYEQYF
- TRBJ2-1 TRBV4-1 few TGCGCCAGCAGCCAAGATTACACCCTTGGGCACGAGCAGTTCTTC CASSQDYTLGHEQFF
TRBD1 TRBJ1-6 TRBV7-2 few TGTGCCAGCAGCAATGGGACAGTATATAATTCACCCCTCCACTTT CASSNGTVYNSPLHF
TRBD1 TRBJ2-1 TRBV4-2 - TGTGCCAGCAGCCAAGATCTACAGGGGCCCTGCAATGAGCAGTTCTTC CASSQDLQGPCNEQFF
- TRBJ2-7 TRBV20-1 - TGCAGTGCCAACGGGAGCCCTTCCTACAATGAGCAGTACTTC CSANGSPSYNEQYF
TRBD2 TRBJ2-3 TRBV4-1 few TGCGCCAGCAGCCTGCTTATTGGCGGGAGTGCAGATACGCAGTATTTT CASSLLIGGSADTQYF
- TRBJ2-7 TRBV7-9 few TGTGCCAGCAGCTTTGGGGGATCCGGCGAGCAGTACTTC CASSFGGSGEQYF
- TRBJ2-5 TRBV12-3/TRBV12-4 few TGTGCCAGCAACCGTTTCAGGGAAGGAGAGACCCAGTACTTC CASNRFREGETQYF
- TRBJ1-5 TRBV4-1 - TGCGCCAGCAGACAAACAGGGAGCAAGCAGCCCCAGCATTTT CASRQTGSKQPQHF
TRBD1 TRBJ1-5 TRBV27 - TGTGCCAGCAGTCCGGACAGGGCCGGTCAGCCCCAGCATTTT CASSPDRAGQPQHF
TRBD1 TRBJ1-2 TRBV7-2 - TGTGCCAGCAGCTTCTTAACAGGGGGAGAGGTCTATGGCTACACCTTC CASSFLTGGEVYGYTF
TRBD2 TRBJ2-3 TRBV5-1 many TGCGCCAGCAGCTTGGGTGCGGGAGCGGCAGATACGCAGTATTTT CASSLGAGAADTQYF
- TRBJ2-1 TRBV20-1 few TGCAGTGCTAGATACATCCCTGGCGATGAGCAGTTCTTC CSARYIPGDEQFF
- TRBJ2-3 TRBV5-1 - TGCGCCAGCAGCTCTAAGCGGGTCAACACAGATACGCAGTATTTT CASSSKRVNTDTQYF
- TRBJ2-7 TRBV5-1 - TGCGCCAGTCGAAACTTCTACGAGCAGTACTTC CASRNFYEQYF
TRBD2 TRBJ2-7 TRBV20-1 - TGCAGTGCTAGGGGGCTTACTAGCGGGAGCTCCTACAATGAGCAGTACTTC CSARGLTSGSSYNEQYF